This TCR beta chain was observed in a study of T-cell reconstitution after alpha-beta-depleted transplantation in children (TCRdb year 2016). Study-wide context: T-cell immune reconstitution after TCRalphabeta/CD19-depleted allogeneic hematopoietic cell transplantation in children was quantitatively tracked in the study by means of TCR repertoire profiling. The research as a whole found: About two months after transplant, the apparently early recovery of alphabetaT-cell counts reportedly depended on just several hundred clones that had expanded rapidly and came from non-depleted graft cells. In some patients, the high TCRbeta diversity seen at day 60 was put down to recipient T cells and intrathymic progenitors that had survived conditioning. The frequencies of hyperexpanded clones fell over the following months, and after one year, T-cell counts and TCRbeta diversity were mostly attributed to newly produced T cells.

The meaning of the sample's treatment or condition label: allogeneic hematopoietic cell transplantation with graft depleted of TCRalphabeta T cells and CD19 B cells. The transplant recipients were children given TCRalphabeta/CD19-depleted allogeneic hematopoietic cell grafts. Turning to this clonotype: There is no known antigen for this receptor. Qualities for individual bases were not recorded, and no much larger clone is one base off.

The library was made by PCR. Sequencing was performed on an Illumina HiSeq 2500. TCR libraries were prepared with molecular barcoding, using unique molecular identifiers to normalize TCRbeta repertoire quantification. Using fastp at Q25 and MiXCR, TCRdb reprocessed the public reads and kept productive beta chains. Records with the same CDR3 protein are collapsed into one entry carrying the most frequent genes and DNA. This sample has around 700,000 distinct CDR3 sequences in its table, and around 13% of those were observed once. Around 0.79% of the sample is in the top ten clones. Here the sequenced sample was PBMCs, taken before TCRalphabeta/CD19-depleted stem cell transplant. This clonotype was obtained from a girl aged 2-10 years with congenital amegakaryocytic thrombocytopenia, due to receive a stem cell transplant.

The CDR3 region has the sequence CASSYWTANTEAFF. The nucleotide sequence reads as follows: TGTGCCAGCAGTTACTGGACAGCGAACACTGAAGCTTTCTTT. The chain employs TRBV6-5 and TRBJ1-1; a weak D assignment points to TRBD1 (6 bases agree). Taken from the germline V gene, the CDR1 and CDR2 loops are MNHEY and SVGAGI. Relative to germline, V is 1 base shorter and J is 1 base shorter, with 7 bases between their ends. Its CDR3 holds 14 amino acids, cysteine through phenylalanine. CDR3 DNA is the only sequence kept; it has 42 bases, read in frame from the first base.